One and the same sample provided the 30 T cell receptor beta chains below, sequenced in a study of PD-L1 blockade in urothelial cancer. Time point described: peripheral blood 6 weeks after treatment start. The table came from immunoSEQ multiplex PCR; TCRdb's copy has only in-frame clones and leaves some out. Of about 50,000 clones in the sample, about 85% were seen once. The sequencing here drew on PBMCs, taken around atezolizumab (anti-PD-L1) treatment. These receptor sequences come from a man aged 50 to 60 with urothelial cancer.

V gene TRBV7-9 combines with J gene TRBJ2-3, with 7 nucleotides matching TRBD2. This CDR3 spans 16 amino acids. Germline CDR1 is SEHNR and CDR2 is FQNEAQ (reference sequence). V shed 5 bases, J shed 3 bases, and the junction held 11 bases outside the gene matches. CDR3 sequence: CASSPTGRGGTDTQYF. The CDR3 DNA follows: TGTGCCAGCAGCCCTACGGGGCGGGGAGGGACAGATACGCAGTATTTT.

The genes are TRBV9 and TRBJ2-3; the match to TRBD2 covers 9 bases. V lost 5 bases to trimming and J lost 4 bases; unmatched junction nucleotides: 11. CDR1 SGDLS and CDR2 YYNGEE come from the germline V gene. This CDR3 region has 16 residues. This CDR3 reads CASSRLGLAIADTQYF. DNA for the CDR3: TGTGCCAGCAGTCGTCTGGGACTAGCTATCGCAGATACGCAGTATTTT.

Here the CDR3 DNA reads TGTGCCAGCAGTCCCTTGACAGGATTCTCCTACGAGCAGTACTTC. Translation gives CASSPLTGFSYEQYF. This chain joins TRBV27 and TRBJ2-7, with D maybe TRBD1 (6 bases). Germline V CDR1 and CDR2: MNHEY, SMNVEV (reference sequence). The CDR3 covers 15 residues. Trimming removed 5 bases from V and 0 bases from J, with 14 bases in between.

The chain couples TRBV11-3 to TRBJ2-1; 7 bases match TRBD2. This CDR3 region has 16 residues. The junction had 6 bases not matched to a gene; V was cut back by 4 bases and J by 0 bases. Germline V gives CDR1 SGHNT, CDR2 YENEEA. The CDR3 reads CASSSGGSVSYNEQFF. As DNA, the CDR3 is TGTGCCAGCAGCTCGGGGGGAAGTGTCTCCTACAATGAGCAGTTCTTC.

In DNA, the CDR3 is TGCGCCAGCTCGGGAGGGCTTAGCACAGATACGCAGTATTTT. Translation gives CASSGGLSTDTQYF. The V and J genes are TRBV5-1 and TRBJ2-3; 8 nucleotides align to TRBD2. This CDR3 contains 14 residues. Germline CDR1 is SGHRS and CDR2 is YFSETQ. V lost 7 bases to trimming and J lost 0 bases; unmatched junction nucleotides: 4.

The chain has TRBV13 and TRBJ2-7, with D uncertain. The CDR3 has 15 amino acids. Per the germline V gene, CDR1 is PRHDT and CDR2 is FYEKMQ (reference sequence). Trimming removed 0 bases from V and 2 bases from J, with 11 bases in between. Here the CDR3 reads CASSLGLPSPYEQYF. The DNA for the CDR3 is TGTGCCAGCAGCTTAGGCCTCCCCTCCCCCTACGAGCAGTACTTC.

This chain joins TRBV27 and TRBJ1-1; D remains unclear. CDR1 is MNHEY and CDR2 is SMNVEV in the germline V gene (reference sequence). The germline V and J ends were trimmed by 5 bases and 6 bases, with 19 bases remaining between them. CDR3 size: 15 residues. The CDR3 loop is CASSPFIRERAEAFF. The CDR3 DNA sequence: TGTGCCAGCAGTCCCTTTATCCGGGAACGGGCTGAAGCTTTCTTT.

This clone appeared a single time. The chain uses TRBV2 and TRBJ2-5, with a possible D match to TRBD2 (6 bases). Looked up from germline, CDR1 is SNHLY and CDR2 is FYNNEI. This CDR3 spans 14 amino acids. V shed 6 bases and J shed 3 bases, with 14 bases lying between them. CDR3 nucleotide sequence: TGTGCCAGCAGAAGGGGACTTACCGAAGAGACCCAGTACTTC. Its translation: CASRRGLTEETQYF.

The V call is TRBV29-1, the J call TRBJ1-2; 9 bases fit TRBD1. Germline V gene lookup returns CDR1 SQVTM and CDR2 ANQGSEA. The CDR3 runs to 16 residues. V trimming: 1 base; J trimming: 8 bases; junction bases outside the gene matches: 14. CDR3 DNA sequence: TGCAGCGTTGAAGCCAGGGACAGGGAAAGGGCTTGGGGCTACACCTTC. Protein product: CSVEARDRERAWGYTF.

The chain has TRBV2 and TRBJ2-7; a weak D match, TRBD2 (7 bases). CDR1 and CDR2 (germline): SNHLY, FYNNEI. V shed 10 bases and J shed 3 bases, with 22 bases lying between them. This CDR3 contains 15 residues. Here the CDR3 reads CAIPTRRGGDYEQYF. CDR3 in DNA: TGTGCCATCCCAACCAGGAGGGGGGGGGACTACGAGCAGTACTTC.

As DNA, the CDR3 is TGTGCCAGTAGTATAGACATCGACAGGGCCTCCTACAATGAGCAGTTCTTC. It yields the protein CASSIDIDRASYNEQFF. The V and J genes are TRBV19 and TRBJ2-1, with 7 bases identical to TRBD1. V shed 0 bases, J shed 0 bases, and the junction held 5 bases outside the gene matches. The CDR3 totals 17 residues. Germline assignment: CDR1 LNHDA and CDR2 SQIVND (reference sequence).

The chain carries TRBV11-2 and TRBJ2-3, with D possibly TRBD2 on 5 matching bases. Trimming removed 1 base from V and 3 bases from J, with 8 bases in between. This CDR3 is built from 14 residues. The V gene's germline CDR1 is SGHAT and CDR2 FQNNGV. This CDR3 reads CASSLAPGTDTQYF. For the CDR3, the DNA is TGTGCCAGCAGCTTAGCGCCGGGAACAGATACGCAGTATTTT.

The rearrangement joins TRBV19 to TRBJ2-7; D perhaps matches TRBD2 (6 bases). CDR1 is LNHDA and CDR2 is SQIVND in the germline V gene (reference sequence). The CDR3 is made up of 16 amino acids. Trimming left V 3 bases short and J 5 bases short, with 20 bases between. The CDR3 DNA follows: TGTGCCAGTAGTATGCGGGGCGGGGCGGGGAAGCACGAGCAGTACTTC. Its translation is CASSMRGGAGKHEQYF.

This clone turned up a few times. V gene TRBV12-5 combines with J gene TRBJ2-5; 12 bases line up with TRBD2. This CDR3 is built from 17 residues. Trimming cost V 4 bases and J 1 base; bases outside gene matches: 7. CDR1 and CDR2 from the germline V gene are LGHNT and FRNRAP. CDR3 coding DNA: TGTGCTAGTGGTTCCAGACTAGCGGGGGCATTCCAAGAGACCCAGTACTTC. Protein sequence: CASGSRLAGAFQETQYF.

This clone has only a few counts. The V gene is TRBV14, the J gene TRBJ1-5; TRBD1 is a possible D gene (5 bases). V lost 4 bases, J lost 5 bases, and 9 bases lay in between. The CDR3 covers 13 residues. Per the germline V gene, CDR1 is SGHDN and CDR2 is FVKESK. The CDR3 sequence: CASSLTRDQPQHF. The CDR3 DNA is TGTGCCAGCAGCCTGACCAGGGATCAGCCCCAGCATTTT.

The CDR3 sequence is CASSATGESQGIQYF. For the CDR3, the DNA is TGTGCCAGCAGCGCAACAGGGGAAAGTCAAGGCATTCAGTACTTC. The chain combines TRBV9 with TRBJ2-4; 7 bases line up with TRBD1. The CDR3 has 15 amino acids. Germline V CDR1 and CDR2: SGDLS, YYNGEE. V lost 3 bases to trimming and J lost 9 bases; unmatched junction nucleotides: 12.

The rearrangement joins TRBV15 to TRBJ1-4; perhaps TRBD1 as D (5 bases). Germline values: CDR1 LNHNV, CDR2 YYDKDF (reference sequence). V lost 3 bases to trimming and J lost 4 bases, with 12 bases between them. CDR3 length: 15 residues. In nucleotides, the CDR3 is TGTGCCACCAGCAGCAAAACAGGACGTAATGAAAAACTGTTTTTT. Translation: CATSSKTGRNEKLFF.

The chain joins TRBV11-3 to TRBJ2-2, with TRBD1 identical over 8 bases. V gave up 3 bases and J gave up 7 bases; unmatched junction bases: 7. CDR1 and CDR2 (germline): SGHNT, YENEEA. There are 15 residues in the CDR3. The CDR3 here is CASSLRQGTGGELFF. The CDR3 DNA sequence: TGTGCCAGCAGCTTGAGACAGGGGACAGGCGGGGAGCTGTTTTTT.

In its sample, this clone was seen once. V is TRBV9 and J is TRBJ2-7, with 7 nucleotides matching TRBD1. V shed 3 bases, J shed 0 bases, and the junction held 3 bases outside the gene matches. CDR3 size: 14 residues. The germline CDR1 and CDR2 sequences are SGDLS and YYNGEE. The CDR3 sequence is CASSEGQPSYEQYF. The CDR3 DNA reads TGTGCCAGCAGCGAGGGACAGCCCTCCTACGAGCAGTACTTC.

The CDR3 here is CASSLPSVTGGEQFF. The CDR3, as DNA: TGTGCCAGCAGTTTACCTAGCGTTACGGGCGGGGAGCAGTTCTTC. The chain uses TRBV28 and TRBJ2-1; D might be TRBD2 (6 bases). Germline V gene data show CDR1 as MDHEN and CDR2 as SYDVKM. This CDR3 has 15 amino acids. V shed 2 bases and J shed 10 bases, with 18 bases lying between them.

The J gene is TRBJ1-2, the V gene TRBV5-1; no firm D call. This CDR3 spans 14 amino acids. CDR1 and CDR2 from the germline V gene are SGHRS and YFSETQ. The V and J ends lost 0 bases and 3 bases respectively, with 9 bases between them. CDR3: CASSLEGGHYGYTF. CDR3 nucleotide sequence: TGCGCCAGCAGCTTGGAGGGAGGTCACTATGGCTACACCTTC.

This sequence joins TRBV19 and TRBJ1-2, with D tentatively TRBD1 (5 bases). The CDR3 has 11 amino acids. Trimming removed 6 bases from V and 5 bases from J, with 7 bases in between. Germline loops: CDR1 LNHDA, CDR2 SQIVND (reference sequence). The CDR3 sequence: CASRGTYGYTF. CDR3 DNA sequence: TGTGCCAGTAGAGGGACTTATGGCTACACCTTC.

This clone counts as medium-sized. V is TRBV2 and J is TRBJ2-7; 8 bases line up with TRBD1. The germline gives CDR1 SNHLY, CDR2 FYNNEI. The V gene end was trimmed by 10 bases and the J gene end by 3 bases; junction bases not matched to a gene: 8. This CDR3 is built from 13 residues. The CDR3: CATRQGFDYEQYF. The CDR3 region has the DNA TGTGCCACCAGACAGGGGTTCGACTACGAGCAGTACTTC.

The chain is built from TRBV4-3 and TRBJ2-1, with TRBD1 as a possible D gene (5 bases). V shed 1 base and J shed 5 bases, with 6 bases lying between them. Germline V gene data show CDR1 as LGHNA and CDR2 as YSLEER. The CDR3 spans 13 residues. The DNA of the CDR3 is TGCGCCAGCAGCCAAGGACAGCACAATGAGCAGTTCTTC. Its protein is CASSQGQHNEQFF.

This clone was detected only once. This chain joins TRBV27 and TRBJ1-1, with a tentative D call TRBD1 (5 bases). Germline V gives CDR1 MNHEY, CDR2 SMNVEV (reference sequence). Deletions cut 5 bases from V and 0 bases from J, with 13 bases between. This CDR3 spans 15 amino acids. CDR3 bases: TGTGCCAGCAGTCCGACAGAGACCTTGAACACTGAAGCTTTCTTT. This codes for CASSPTETLNTEAFF.

This clone has more than one count but fewer than ten. At the DNA level, this CDR3 is encoded by other sequences in the same sample as well. The chain joins TRBV6-5 to TRBJ1-2; maybe TRBD1 (6 bases). V lost 5 bases, J lost 7 bases, and 17 bases lay in between. The germline V gene has CDR1 MNHEY and CDR2 SVGAGI. CDR3 length: 14 amino acids. CDR3 DNA: TGTGCCAGCAGTCCCCGACAGGCCGCGGGTGGCTACACCTTC. Its translation is CASSPRQAAGGYTF.

This clone was recorded once. J is TRBJ1-6 and V is TRBV6-6, with TRBD1 matching 7 bases. CDR1 MNHNY and CDR2 SVGAGI come from the germline V gene (reference sequence). J gave up 12 bases and V 6 bases, and 11 bases lay outside the gene matches. This CDR3 region has 14 residues. For the CDR3, the DNA is TGTGCCAGCAGCTTCGACAGGGTTGGAGGACCCCTCCACTTT. Its protein is CASSFDRVGGPLHF.

The chain carries TRBV10-3 and TRBJ1-4, with D possibly matching TRBD1 (6 bases). Germline CDR1 reads ENHRY; CDR2 reads SYGVKD. Trimming cost V 6 bases and J 9 bases, with 17 bases left between them. This CDR3 contains 14 residues. CDR3 sequence (DNA): TGTGCCATCAGCGGAGAGGGGGACCCCAAAAAACTGTTTTTT. Its protein is CAISGEGDPKKLFF.

The J gene is TRBJ1-5, the V gene TRBV2; TRBD1 agrees at 11 bases. The CDR3 has 15 amino acids. The germline CDR1 and CDR2 sequences are SNHLY and FYNNEI. V lost 4 bases to trimming and J lost 9 bases; unmatched junction nucleotides: 8. In DNA form, the CDR3 reads TGTGCCAGCAGTGCGGGGACAGGGGGAATCCCGCCCCAGCATTTT. It yields the protein CASSAGTGGIPPQHF.

V gene TRBV29-1 combines with J gene TRBJ2-5, with a possible D match to TRBD1 (6 bases). The length of the CDR3 is 12 residues. Trimming shortened V by 6 bases and J by 3 bases, and 11 bases separated the two germline ends. Germline loops: CDR1 SQVTM, CDR2 ANQGSEA. CDR3: CSVRQAKETQYF. CDR3 bases: TGCAGCGTACGACAGGCTAAAGAGACCCAGTACTTC.